This section outlines one T cell receptor (beta chain) sequence together with its context. Amplification of TCR beta CDR3 regions was performed using RNA transcripts as template. The TCR CDR3 first-round RT-PCR relied on the HTBI primer set. One entry per CDR3 protein results from TCRdb running MiXCR on the multiplex PCR reads. The data show hundreds of thousands of distinct CDR3 sequences, approximately 15% seen once. The germline V and J ends were trimmed by 0 bases and 9 bases, with 12 bases remaining between them. CDR1 is WSHSY and CDR2 is SAAADI in the germline V gene. The CDR3 loop spans 14 amino acids. The sample comes from a study of T cells in Graves' hyperthyroidism and ophthalmopathy.

The specimen was blood. The clonotype originates from a woman aged 40 to 50 with Graves' ophthalmopathy. The chain combines TRBV10-2 with TRBJ1-5, with a possible D match to TRBD1 (6 bases). The CDR3 nucleotides are TGCGCCAGCAGTGAGTCGAGCGGGGGCAGGCCCCAGCATTTT. Its protein product is CASSESSGGRPQHF.